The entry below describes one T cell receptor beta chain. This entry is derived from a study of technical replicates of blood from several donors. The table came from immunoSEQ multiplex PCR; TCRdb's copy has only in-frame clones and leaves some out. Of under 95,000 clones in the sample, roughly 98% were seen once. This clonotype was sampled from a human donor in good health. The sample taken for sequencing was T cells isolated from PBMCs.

CDR3 nucleotide sequence: TGTGCCAGCAGCTCCCTCGGACAGTTTAAAGAGACCCAGTACTTC. Protein: CASSSLGQFKETQYF. The rearrangement uses TRBV4-2 and TRBJ2-5; D perhaps matches TRBD1 (6 bases). Trimming removed 5 bases from V and 3 bases from J, with 16 bases in between. This CDR3 is 15 amino acids long. Germline CDR1 is LGHNA and CDR2 is YNFKEQ.